The 19 T cell receptor beta chains presented below share a single source sample, sequenced in a study of regulatory and conventional T cells in RAG deficiency. Assay: immunoSEQ multiplex PCR; the TCRdb copy retains only in-frame clones and omits some. This sample carries 20,000 to 25,000 clones, approximately 95% of them seen once, and the ten largest clones take 1.3%. Genomic DNA came from blood conventional CD4+ T cells gated CD25-low CD127-high. These same data were also listed under a study on regulatory T cells. That source reports: The PCR used 52 TRBV and 13 TRBJ primers.

Sequencing was performed on CD25- CD4+ T cells sorted from blood. These receptors all come from a human donor in good health.

The J gene is TRBJ1-2, the V gene TRBV7-2, with D possibly matching TRBD1 (6 bases). Germline V gene data show CDR1 as SGHTA and CDR2 as FQGNSA. There are 15 residues in the CDR3. Trimming pared 11 bases from V and 2 bases from J, leaving 21 bases between. The CDR3 bases are TGTGCCGGCAAAGGGGGTTATGGAGAGAACTATGGCTACACCTTC. Translating it yields CAGKGGYGENYGYTF.

This clone was counted only a few times. The chain is built from TRBV6-6 and TRBJ1-5, with TRBD1 matching over 10 bases. The germline V gene has CDR1 MNHNY and CDR2 SVGAGI (reference sequence). Unmatched junction bases numbered 5, after V lost 1 base and J lost 5 bases. The CDR3 length is 16 residues. CDR3 DNA sequence: TGTGCCAGCAGTTACTATTCCGGGACAGGGGATCAGCCCCAGCATTTT. Its translation is CASSYYSGTGDQPQHF.

On this clone itself: The junction departs from the called germline gene at one end, perhaps through a read error. The identical CDR3 is also encoded by other nucleotide sequences in the sample. The CDR3, as DNA: TGTGCCAGCAGTTACGGGGGGGGTACCAATAATTCCCCCCTCCACTTT. Translated: CASSYGGGTNNSPLHF. This chain connects TRBV6-5 to TRBJ1-6; D is possibly TRBD1 (5 bases). Per germline, CDR1 MNHEY and CDR2 SVGAGI. The CDR3 consists of 16 residues.

The rearrangement joins TRBV5-8 to TRBJ2-7, with unresolved D. Germline V CDR1 and CDR2: SGHTS, YDEGEE. Trimming removed 3 bases at V and 0 bases at J, with 10 bases between. This CDR3 spans 14 amino acids. In DNA form, the CDR3 reads TGTGCCAGCAGCTCGGGTGTGTCCTCCTACGAGCAGTACTTC. Residues: CASSSGVSSYEQYF.

The chain employs TRBV7-2 and TRBJ2-5, with D uncertain. Trimming took 3 bases from V and 1 from J, leaving 9 bases between them. CDR1 is SGHTA and CDR2 is FQGNSA in the germline V gene. The length of the CDR3 is 14 residues. The CDR3 region is CASSFGSSQETQYF. CDR3 coding DNA: TGTGCCAGCAGCTTTGGCAGTTCCCAAGAGACCCAGTACTTC.

On this clone itself: This likely comes from a read error, as the CDR3 has no conserved phenylalanine or tryptophan at its end. The CDR3 here is CASSPSAIRQAPGGYTL. In DNA, the CDR3 is TGTGCCAGCAGTCCCTCGGCAATCCGACAGGCCCCCGGCGGCTACACCCTC. This chain uses TRBV27 with TRBJ1-2; TRBD1 is a possible D gene (6 bases). V lost 5 bases, J lost 8 bases, and 27 bases lay in between. There are 17 residues in the CDR3. Germline CDR1 and CDR2: MNHEY and SMNVEV (reference sequence).

V is TRBV28 and J is TRBJ1-2, with a weak D call TRBD1 (5 bases). Germline-derived CDR1 and CDR2 are MDHEN and SYDVKM. This CDR3 comprises 16 residues. The V gene lost 1 base and the J gene lost 4 bases, with 16 bases spanning the gap. This CDR3 is CASSLSWAGSGYGYTF. The CDR3, as DNA: TGTGCCAGCAGTTTATCCTGGGCAGGGTCGGGCTATGGCTACACCTTC.

V gene TRBV5-6 combines with J gene TRBJ1-6; TRBD1 is a possible D gene (6 bases). With 4 bases removed from V and 6 bases from J, the gap between germline ends came to 11 bases. The length of the CDR3 is 14 residues. Germline values: CDR1 SGHDT, CDR2 YYEEEE. In DNA, the CDR3 is TGTGCCAGCAGCGTCGACAGGAGTAATTCACCCCTCCACTTT. Amino acids: CASSVDRSNSPLHF.

The V gene is TRBV7-9, the J gene TRBJ1-4; 8 bases line up with TRBD1. This CDR3 has 14 residues. V lost 5 bases, J lost 5 bases, and 4 bases stayed unmatched. CDR1 SEHNR and CDR2 FQNEAQ come from the germline V gene (reference sequence). The CDR3 region is CASSQGQVNEKLFF. The CDR3, as DNA: TGTGCCAGCAGCCAGGGACAGGTCAATGAAAAACTGTTTTTT.

This chain uses TRBV19 with TRBJ1-2; possibly TRBD1 for D (5 bases). This CDR3 region has 18 residues. The germline V and J ends were trimmed by 1 base and 4 bases, with 22 bases remaining between them. The germline V gene encodes CDR1 LNHDA and CDR2 SQIVND (reference sequence). DNA of the CDR3: TGTGCCAGTAGTATAGCGACAGCGCCTACGGTTTGGAGCTATGGCTACACCTTC. Its translation: CASSIATAPTVWSYGYTF.

The CDR3 nucleotides read TGTGCCAGCAGCCGCATGGGGGCAGGGGTCTCCTACGAGCAGTACTTC. It codes for CASSRMGAGVSYEQYF. The chain combines TRBV11-2 with TRBJ2-7; tentative D call: TRBD1 (6 bases). Germline loops: CDR1 SGHAT, CDR2 FQNNGV. Between the trimmed V and J ends, which lost 5 bases and 0 bases, there was a span of 17 bases. The CDR3 is 16 amino acids.

CDR3 sequence reads: CASSSPPGPNTEAFF. The CDR3 DNA follows: TGTGCCAGTAGTTCCCCGCCAGGGCCTAACACTGAAGCTTTCTTT. The chain carries TRBV19 and TRBJ1-1; D might be TRBD1 (5 bases). V dropped 5 bases and J dropped 2 bases, with 15 bases sitting between them. The CDR3 sequence is 15 residues long. Germline-derived CDR1 and CDR2 are LNHDA and SQIVND (reference sequence).

The chain has TRBV6-1 and TRBJ2-3; 8 bases agree with TRBD2. This CDR3 contains 16 residues. Germline lookup yields CDR1 MNHNS and CDR2 SASEGT. After removal of 2 bases from V and 2 bases from J, the junction contained 6 bases not matched to a gene. In nucleotides, the CDR3 is TGTGCCAGCAGTGAATACGGGCGGGGGGACACAGATACGCAGTATTTT. Amino acid sequence: CASSEYGRGDTDTQYF.

V and J are TRBV11-2 and TRBJ1-5, with 7 bases fitting TRBD1. The CDR3 spans 13 residues. Germline CDR1 SGHAT, CDR2 FQNNGV. V gave up 2 bases and J gave up 5 bases; unmatched junction bases: 0. The CDR3 bases are TGTGCCAGCAGCTTACAGGGGGATCAGCCCCAGCATTTT. It specifies CASSLQGDQPQHF.

The chain joins TRBV25-1 to TRBJ1-2; 7 bases line up with TRBD1. The V gene end was trimmed by 4 bases and the J gene end by 4 bases; junction bases not matched to a gene: 3. Germline CDR1 reads MGHDK; CDR2 reads SYGVNS. The CDR3 contains 13 residues. This CDR3 is CASSAGQTYGYTF. CDR3 in DNA: TGTGCCAGCAGTGCGGGACAGACCTATGGCTACACCTTC.

The chain couples TRBV5-5 to TRBJ1-1; 7 nucleotides match TRBD1. With V trimmed by 4 bases and J by 5 bases, 11 bases remained unmatched. This CDR3 contains 15 residues. Germline V lookup: CDR1 SGHKS, CDR2 YYEKEE (reference sequence). In nucleotides, the CDR3 is TGTGCCAGCAGCGCCTTGACAGGGCGAGATACTGAAGCTTTCTTT. Amino acid sequence: CASSALTGRDTEAFF.

This clone was detected only once. The chain employs TRBV29-1 and TRBJ1-5, with TRBD1 identical over 7 bases. V trimming: 4 bases; J trimming: 3 bases; junction bases outside the gene matches: 6. This CDR3 region has 14 residues. Germline CDR1 and CDR2: SQVTM and ANQGSEA. CDR3 amino acids: CSVVTGDTNQPQHF. Written as DNA, the CDR3 is TGCAGCGTTGTTACAGGGGATACCAATCAGCCCCAGCATTTT.

The chain has TRBV7-2 and TRBJ1-5; D remains ambiguous. CDR1 is SGHTA, CDR2 FQGNSA, per germline. CDR3 length: 13 residues. The V end lost 5 bases, the J end lost 0 bases, and 5 bases lay between the germline ends. The CDR3 reads CASSPISNQPQHF. The CDR3 DNA reads TGTGCCAGCAGCCCAATTAGCAATCAGCCCCAGCATTTT.

CDR3 in DNA: TGTGCCAGCATTTCCGGGCAGGGAGGTAATACTGAAGCTTTCTTT. Its protein product is CASISGQGGNTEAFF. This chain joins TRBV7-9 and TRBJ1-1; weak D call: TRBD1 (5 bases). Trimming took 7 bases from V and 5 from J, leaving 20 bases between them. CDR3 length: 15 residues. CDR1 is SEHNR, CDR2 FQNEAQ, per germline (reference sequence).